This T cell receptor beta chain was identified during a study of CD8 T cells in Susac syndrome. Germline loops: CDR1 SGHRS, CDR2 YFSETQ. Trimming removed 5 bases from V and 3 bases from J, with 5 bases in between. This CDR3 comprises 11 residues. Reverse transcription used roughly 0.45 to 1 ug RNA and random hexamers. MiXCR, run by TCRdb on the immunoSEQ multiplex PCR reads, gives a single entry per CDR3 protein. The sample consists of 100,000 to 150,000 distinct CDR3 sequences, nearly 95% of them appearing once. V usage is TRBV5-1 and J usage is TRBJ2-5; D gene unclear. The sequence derives from a human donor in good health. Sequences were obtained from CD4+ T cells from PBMCs. Here the CDR3 reads CASRAEETQYF. The CDR3 nucleotides are TGCGCCAGCAGAGCTGAAGAGACCCAGTACTTC.